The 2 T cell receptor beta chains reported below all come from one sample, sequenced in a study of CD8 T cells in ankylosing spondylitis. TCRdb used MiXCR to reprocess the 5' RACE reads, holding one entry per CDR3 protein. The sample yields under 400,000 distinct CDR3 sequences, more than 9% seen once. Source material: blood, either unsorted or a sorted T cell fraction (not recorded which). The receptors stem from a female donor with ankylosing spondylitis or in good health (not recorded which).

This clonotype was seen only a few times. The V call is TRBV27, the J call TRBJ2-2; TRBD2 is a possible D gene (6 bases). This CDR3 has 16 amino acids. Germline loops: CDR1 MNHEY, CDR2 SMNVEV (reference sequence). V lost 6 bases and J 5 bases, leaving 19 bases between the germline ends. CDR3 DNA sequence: TGTGCCAGCAGAATCACCGCGGGATTCTTGACCGGGGAGCTGTTTTTT. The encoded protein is CASRITAGFLTGELFF.

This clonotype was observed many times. Written as DNA, the CDR3 is TGTGCCAGCAGCTTAGCGACGGGATCCGGGGAGCTGTTTTTT. Protein product: CASSLATGSGELFF. This chain joins TRBV7-2 and TRBJ2-2, with a tentative D call TRBD2 (5 bases). V was cut by 0 bases and J by 6 bases, with 8 bases left in between. The CDR3 is 14 amino acids. Germline CDR1 and CDR2: SGHTA and FQGNSA.